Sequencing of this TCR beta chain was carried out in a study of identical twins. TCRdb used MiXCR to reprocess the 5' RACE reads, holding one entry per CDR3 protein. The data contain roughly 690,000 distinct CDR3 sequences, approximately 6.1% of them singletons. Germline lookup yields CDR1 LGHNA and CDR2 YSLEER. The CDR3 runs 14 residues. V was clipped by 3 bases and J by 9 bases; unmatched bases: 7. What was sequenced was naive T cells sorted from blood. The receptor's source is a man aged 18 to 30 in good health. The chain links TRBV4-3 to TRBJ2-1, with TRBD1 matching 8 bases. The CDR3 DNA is TGCGCCAGCAGCCAGGGCGGGACAGGCGGTGAGCAGTTCTTC. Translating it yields CASSQGGTGGEQFF.